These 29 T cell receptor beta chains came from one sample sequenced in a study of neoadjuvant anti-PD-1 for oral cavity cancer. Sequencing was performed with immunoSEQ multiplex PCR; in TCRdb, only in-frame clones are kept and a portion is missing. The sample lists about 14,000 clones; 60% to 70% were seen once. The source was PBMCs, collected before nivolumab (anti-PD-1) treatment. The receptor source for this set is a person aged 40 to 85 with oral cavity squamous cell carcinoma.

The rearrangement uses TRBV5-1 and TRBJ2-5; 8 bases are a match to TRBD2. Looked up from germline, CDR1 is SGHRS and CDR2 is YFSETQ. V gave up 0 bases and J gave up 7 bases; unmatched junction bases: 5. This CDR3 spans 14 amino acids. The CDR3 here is CASSLGVAGSTQYF. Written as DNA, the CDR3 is TGCGCCAGCAGCTTGGGAGTAGCGGGATCGACCCAGTACTTC.

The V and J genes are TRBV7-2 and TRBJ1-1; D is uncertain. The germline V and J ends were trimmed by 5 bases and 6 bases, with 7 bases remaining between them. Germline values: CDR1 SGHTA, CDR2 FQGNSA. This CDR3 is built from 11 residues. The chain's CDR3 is CASSLGSEAFF. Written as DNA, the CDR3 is TGTGCCAGCAGCCTCGGATCTGAAGCTTTCTTT.

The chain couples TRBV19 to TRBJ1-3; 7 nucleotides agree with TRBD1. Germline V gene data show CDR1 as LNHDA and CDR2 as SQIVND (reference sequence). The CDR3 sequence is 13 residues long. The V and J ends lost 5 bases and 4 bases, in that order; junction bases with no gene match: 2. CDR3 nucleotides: TGTGCCAGTAGTTGGACAGGAGGAAACACCATATATTTT. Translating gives CASSWTGGNTIYF.

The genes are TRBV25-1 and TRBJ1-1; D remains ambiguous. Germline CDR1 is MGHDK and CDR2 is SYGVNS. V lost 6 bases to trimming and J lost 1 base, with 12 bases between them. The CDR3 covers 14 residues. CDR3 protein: CASRKDGGNTEAFF. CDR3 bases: TGTGCCAGCAGGAAGGACGGCGGGAACACTGAAGCTTTCTTT. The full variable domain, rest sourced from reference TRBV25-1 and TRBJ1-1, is EADIYQTPRYLVIGTGKKITLECSQTMGHDKMYWYQQDPGMELHLIHYSYGVNSTEKGDLSSESTVSRIRTEHFPLTLESARPSHTSQYLCASRKDGGNTEAFFGQGTRLTVV.

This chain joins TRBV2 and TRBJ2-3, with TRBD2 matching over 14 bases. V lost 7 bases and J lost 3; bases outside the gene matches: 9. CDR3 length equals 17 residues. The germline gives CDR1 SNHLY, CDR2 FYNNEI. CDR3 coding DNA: TGTGCCAGCATTAGACTAGCGGGGGGGGATGGGACAGATACGCAGTATTTT. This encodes CASIRLAGGDGTDTQYF.

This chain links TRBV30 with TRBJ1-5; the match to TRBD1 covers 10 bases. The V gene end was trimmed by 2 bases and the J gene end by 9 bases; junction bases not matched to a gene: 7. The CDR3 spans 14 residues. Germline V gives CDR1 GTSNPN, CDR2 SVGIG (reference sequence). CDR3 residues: CAWSSGTGDRPQHF. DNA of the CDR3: TGTGCCTGGAGTTCCGGGACAGGGGATCGGCCCCAGCATTTT. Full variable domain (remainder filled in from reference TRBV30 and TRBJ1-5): SQTIHQWPATLVQPVGSPLSLECTVEGTSNPNLYWYRQAAGRGLQLLFYSVGIGQISSEVPQNLSASRPQDRQFILSSKKLLLSDSGFYLCAWSSGTGDRPQHFGDGTRLSIL.

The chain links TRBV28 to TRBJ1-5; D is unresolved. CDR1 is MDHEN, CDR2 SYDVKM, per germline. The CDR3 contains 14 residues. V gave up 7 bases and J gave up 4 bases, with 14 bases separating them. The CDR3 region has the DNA TGTGCCAGCACCCCTCAGGAGAGTAATCAGCCCCAGCATTTT. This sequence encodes CASTPQESNQPQHF. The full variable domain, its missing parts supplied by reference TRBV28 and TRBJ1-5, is DVKVTQSSRYLVKRTGEKVFLECVQDMDHENMFWYRQDPGLGLRLIYFSYDVKMKEKGDIPEGYSVSREKKERFSLILESASTNQTSMYLCASTPQESNQPQHFGDGTRLSIL.

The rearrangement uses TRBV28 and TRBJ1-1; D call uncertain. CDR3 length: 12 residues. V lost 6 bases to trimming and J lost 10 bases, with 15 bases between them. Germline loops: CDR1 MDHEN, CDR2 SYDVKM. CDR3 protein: CASSLAERGAFF. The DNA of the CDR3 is TGTGCCAGCAGCTTGGCAGAACGGGGAGCTTTCTTT.

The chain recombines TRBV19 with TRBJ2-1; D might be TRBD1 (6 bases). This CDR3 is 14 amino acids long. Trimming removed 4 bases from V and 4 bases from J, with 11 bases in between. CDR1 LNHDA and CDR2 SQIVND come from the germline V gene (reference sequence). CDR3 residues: CASSRLQGYNEQFF. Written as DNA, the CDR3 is TGTGCCAGTAGTAGGTTACAGGGTTACAATGAGCAGTTCTTC.

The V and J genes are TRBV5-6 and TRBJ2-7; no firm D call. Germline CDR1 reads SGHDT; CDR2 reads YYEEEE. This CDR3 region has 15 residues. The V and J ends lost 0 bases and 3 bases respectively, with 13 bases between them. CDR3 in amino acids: CASSLERGQVYEQYF. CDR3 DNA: TGTGCCAGCAGCTTGGAGAGAGGCCAGGTCTACGAGCAGTACTTC.

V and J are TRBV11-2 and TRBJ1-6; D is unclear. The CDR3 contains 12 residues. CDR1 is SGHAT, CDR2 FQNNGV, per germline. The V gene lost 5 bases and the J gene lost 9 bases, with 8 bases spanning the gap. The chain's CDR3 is CASSRPPSPLHF. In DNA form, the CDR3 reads TGTGCCAGCAGCCGGCCCCCTTCACCCCTCCACTTT.

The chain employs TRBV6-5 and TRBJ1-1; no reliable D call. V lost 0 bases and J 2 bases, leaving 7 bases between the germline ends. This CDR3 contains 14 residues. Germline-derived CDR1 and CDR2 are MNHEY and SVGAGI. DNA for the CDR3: TGTGCCAGCAGTTACTCGGGCGGCAACACTGAAGCTTTCTTT. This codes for CASSYSGGNTEAFF.

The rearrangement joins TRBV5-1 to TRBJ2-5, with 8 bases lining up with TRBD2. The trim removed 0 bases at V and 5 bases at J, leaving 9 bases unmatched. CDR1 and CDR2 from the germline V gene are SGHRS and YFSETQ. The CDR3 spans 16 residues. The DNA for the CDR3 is TGCGCCAGCAGCTTGGGTCTAGCGGGCGCCAGGGAGACCCAGTACTTC. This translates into CASSLGLAGARETQYF.

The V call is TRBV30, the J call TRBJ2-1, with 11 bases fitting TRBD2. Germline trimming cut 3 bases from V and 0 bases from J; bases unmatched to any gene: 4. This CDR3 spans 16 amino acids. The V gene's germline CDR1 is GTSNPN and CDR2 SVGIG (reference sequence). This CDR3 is CAWSAGTSGSYNEQFF. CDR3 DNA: TGTGCCTGGAGCGCCGGGACTAGCGGCTCCTACAATGAGCAGTTCTTC. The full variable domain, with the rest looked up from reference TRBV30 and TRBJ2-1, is SQTIHQWPATLVQPVGSPLSLECTVEGTSNPNLYWYRQAAGRGLQLLFYSVGIGQISSEVPQNLSASRPQDRQFILSSKKLLLSDSGFYLCAWSAGTSGSYNEQFFGPGTRLTVL.

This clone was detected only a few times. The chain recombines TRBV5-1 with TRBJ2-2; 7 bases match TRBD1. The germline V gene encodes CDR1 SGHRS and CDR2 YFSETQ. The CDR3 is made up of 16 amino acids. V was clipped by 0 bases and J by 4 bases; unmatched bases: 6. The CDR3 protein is CASSLVQGSGTGELFF. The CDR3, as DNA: TGCGCCAGCAGCTTGGTACAGGGGTCGGGCACCGGGGAGCTGTTTTTT.

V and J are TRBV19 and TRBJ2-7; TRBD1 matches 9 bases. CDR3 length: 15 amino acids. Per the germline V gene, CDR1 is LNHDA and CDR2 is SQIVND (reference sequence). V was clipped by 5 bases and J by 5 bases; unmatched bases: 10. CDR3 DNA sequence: TGTGCCAGTAGTGCAGGGACAGGGCGAAGGGACGAGCAGTACTTC. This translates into CASSAGTGRRDEQYF.

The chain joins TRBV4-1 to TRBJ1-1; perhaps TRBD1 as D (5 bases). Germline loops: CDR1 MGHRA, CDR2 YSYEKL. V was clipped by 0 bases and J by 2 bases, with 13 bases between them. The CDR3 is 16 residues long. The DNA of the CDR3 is TGCGCCAGCAGCCAAGATCAGGGTTCAAGAAACACTGAAGCTTTCTTT. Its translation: CASSQDQGSRNTEAFF.

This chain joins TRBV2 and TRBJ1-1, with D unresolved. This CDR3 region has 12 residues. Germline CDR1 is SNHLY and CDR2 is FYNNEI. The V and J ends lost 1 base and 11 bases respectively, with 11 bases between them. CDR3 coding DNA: TGTGCCAGCAGTGAAGGATCGCTTGGGGCTTTCTTT. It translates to CASSEGSLGAFF.

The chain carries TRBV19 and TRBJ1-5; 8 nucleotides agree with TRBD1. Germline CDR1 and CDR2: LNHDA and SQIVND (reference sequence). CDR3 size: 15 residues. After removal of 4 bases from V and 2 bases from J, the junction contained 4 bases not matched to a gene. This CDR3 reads CASSREDRGNQPQHF. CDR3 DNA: TGTGCCAGTAGTAGAGAGGACAGGGGCAATCAGCCCCAGCATTTT.

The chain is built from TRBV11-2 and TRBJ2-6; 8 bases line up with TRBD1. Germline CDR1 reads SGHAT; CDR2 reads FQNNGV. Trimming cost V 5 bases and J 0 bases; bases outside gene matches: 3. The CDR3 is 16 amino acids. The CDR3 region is CASSLDRGSGANVLTF. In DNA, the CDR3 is TGTGCCAGCAGCCTCGACAGGGGCTCTGGGGCCAACGTCCTGACTTTC.

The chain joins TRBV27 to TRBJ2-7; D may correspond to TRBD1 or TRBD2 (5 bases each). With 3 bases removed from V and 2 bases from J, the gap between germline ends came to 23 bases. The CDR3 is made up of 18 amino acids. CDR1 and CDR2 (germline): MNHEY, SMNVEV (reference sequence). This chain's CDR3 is CASSFSARQGGGTYEQYF. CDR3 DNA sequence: TGTGCCAGCAGTTTCTCCGCCCGTCAGGGTGGGGGAACCTACGAGCAGTACTTC.

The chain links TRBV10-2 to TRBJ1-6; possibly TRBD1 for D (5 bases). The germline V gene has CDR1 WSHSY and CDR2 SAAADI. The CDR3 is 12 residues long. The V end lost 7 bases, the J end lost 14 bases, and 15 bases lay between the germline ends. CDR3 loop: CASIFGDGALHF. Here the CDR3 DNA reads TGCGCCAGCATTTTCGGGGACGGGGCCCTCCACTTT.

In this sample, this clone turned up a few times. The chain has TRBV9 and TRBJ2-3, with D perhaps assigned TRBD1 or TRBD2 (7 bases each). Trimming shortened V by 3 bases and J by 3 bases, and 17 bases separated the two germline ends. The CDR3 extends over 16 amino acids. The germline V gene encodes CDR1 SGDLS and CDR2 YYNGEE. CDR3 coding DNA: TGTGCCAGCAGCGGGCTACAGGGGAGGGGGACAGATACGCAGTATTTT. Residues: CASSGLQGRGTDTQYF.

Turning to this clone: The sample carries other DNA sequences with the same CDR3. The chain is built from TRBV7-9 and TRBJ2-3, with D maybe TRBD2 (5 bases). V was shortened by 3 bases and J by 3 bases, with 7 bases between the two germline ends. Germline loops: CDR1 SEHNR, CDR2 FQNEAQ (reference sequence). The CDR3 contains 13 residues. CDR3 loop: CASSFEGTDTQYF. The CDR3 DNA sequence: TGTGCCAGCAGCTTCGAGGGAACAGATACGCAGTATTTT.

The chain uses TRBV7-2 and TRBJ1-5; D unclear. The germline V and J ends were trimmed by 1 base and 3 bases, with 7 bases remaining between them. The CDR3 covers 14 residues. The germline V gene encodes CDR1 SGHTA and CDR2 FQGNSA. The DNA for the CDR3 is TGTGCCAGCAGCTTAGGGCAGCTCAATCAGCCCCAGCATTTT. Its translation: CASSLGQLNQPQHF. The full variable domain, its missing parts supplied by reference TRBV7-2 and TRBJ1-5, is GAGVSQSPSNKVTEKGKDVELRCDPISGHTALYWYRQSLGQGLEFLIYFQGNSAPDKSGLPSDRFSAERTGGSVSTLTIQRTQQEDSAVYLCASSLGQLNQPQHFGDGTRLSIL.

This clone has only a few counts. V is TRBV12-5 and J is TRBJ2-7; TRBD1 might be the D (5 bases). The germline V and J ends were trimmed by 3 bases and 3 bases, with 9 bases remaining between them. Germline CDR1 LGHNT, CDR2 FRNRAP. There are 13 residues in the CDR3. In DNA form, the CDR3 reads TGTGCTAGTGGTTTCGGACAACTCTACGAGCAGTACTTC. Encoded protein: CASGFGQLYEQYF.

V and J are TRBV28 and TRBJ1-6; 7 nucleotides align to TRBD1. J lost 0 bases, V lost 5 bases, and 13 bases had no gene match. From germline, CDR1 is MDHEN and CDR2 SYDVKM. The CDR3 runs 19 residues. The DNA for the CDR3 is TGTGCCAGCAGTCCTGCCCCGACAGGGAGCTTCTCCTATAATTCACCCCTCCACTTT. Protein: CASSPAPTGSFSYNSPLHF.

Here the CDR3 reads CASSSEPFHNEQFF. The CDR3 DNA follows: TGTGCCAGCAGTAGTGAGCCCTTCCACAATGAGCAGTTCTTC. V and J are TRBV6-1 and TRBJ2-1, with D hard to call. Germline CDR1 MNHNS, CDR2 SASEGT. The CDR3 has 14 residues. Trimming took 5 bases from V and 5 from J, leaving 13 bases between them.

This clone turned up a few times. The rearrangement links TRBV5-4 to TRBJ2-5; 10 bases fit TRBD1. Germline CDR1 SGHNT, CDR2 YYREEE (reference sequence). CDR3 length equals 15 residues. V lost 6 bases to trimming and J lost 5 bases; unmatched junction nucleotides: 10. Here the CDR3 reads CASTTDRGLWETQYF. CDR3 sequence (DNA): TGTGCCAGCACCACCGACAGGGGGCTTTGGGAGACCCAGTACTTC. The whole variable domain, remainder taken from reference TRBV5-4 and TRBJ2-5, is ETGVTQSPTHLIKTRGQQVTLRCSSQSGHNTVSWYQQALGQGPQFIFQYYREEENGRGNFPPRFSGLQFPNYSSELNVNALELDDSALYLCASTTDRGLWETQYFGPGTRLLVL.